The rows below give T cell receptor beta chains drawn from one sample of a study of human T cells and chemical hapten exposure. Each CDR3 protein gets one entry after TCRdb re-called the 5' RACE reads with MiXCR. The data show tens of thousands of distinct CDR3 sequences, 7.7% seen once. These receptors came from a male donor in good health. CDR3s include the opening cysteine and the closing phenylalanine or tryptophan. D genes are given only for firm matches. A row's size may be missing; if present it is once, few, many or a size class.

>TRBJ2-7|TRBD1|few|TRBV27
CASSIRTGTYEQYF
TGTGCCAGCAGTATAAGGACAGGGACTTACGAGCAGTACTTC
>TRBJ2-7|.|many|TRBV12-3/TRBV12-4
CASSPGTDEQYF
TGTGCCAGCAGCCCCGGGACTGACGAGCAGTACTTC
>TRBJ2-1|TRBD2|.|TRBV6-5
CASSYSGRASGANEQFF
TGTGCCAGCAGTTACTCGGGGCGGGCTAGCGGAGCCAATGAGCAGTTCTTC
>TRBJ2-3|.|few|TRBV12-3/TRBV12-4
CASSFGHNTDTQYF
TGTGCCAGCAGTTTCGGACACAACACAGATACGCAGTATTTT
>TRBJ1-2|.|few|TRBV19
CASSPSTGAHYGYTF
TGTGCCAGTAGTCCCTCGACTGGGGCTCACTATGGCTACACCTTC
>TRBJ2-3|.|many|TRBV7-2
CASSLDYGASTQYF
TGTGCCAGCAGCTTAGATTACGGCGCAAGTACGCAGTATTTT
>TRBJ2-1|TRBD2|many|TRBV14
CASSPGGNREQFF
TGTGCCAGCAGCCCGGGGGGGAACAGGGAGCAGTTCTTC
>TRBJ1-2|TRBD1|few|TRBV15
CATSRDRTGGDYGYTF
TGTGCCACCAGCAGAGATCGGACAGGGGGGGACTATGGCTACACCTTC
>TRBJ1-2|.|many|TRBV29-1
CSVEPPGAGYGYTF
TGCAGCGTTGAACCCCCGGGGGCTGGCTATGGCTACACCTTC
>TRBJ1-6|.|few|TRBV6-2/TRBV6-3
CASSYIQESSYNSPLHF
TGTGCCAGCAGTTACATCCAGGAGTCCTCCTATAATTCACCCCTCCACTTT
>TRBJ1-4|.|.|TRBV6-1
CASSPARSGTEHEKLFF
TGTGCCAGCAGTCCTGCCCGTTCCGGGACCGAGCATGAAAAACTGTTTTTT
>TRBJ2-5|.|few|TRBV20-1
CSARGRDLTETQYF
TGCAGTGCCAGGGGCCGGGATCTCACGGAGACCCAGTACTTC
>TRBJ1-1|.|.|TRBV29-1
CSVVAWTNTEAFF
TGCAGCGTTGTTGCGTGGACGAACACTGAAGCTTTCTTT
>TRBJ2-5|TRBD1|.|TRBV13
CASSASTGVQETQYF
TGTGCCAGCAGCGCCTCGACAGGGGTACAAGAGACCCAGTACTTC
>TRBJ1-2|TRBD1|many|TRBV7-8
CASSLAGTGRGYGYTF
TGTGCCAGCAGCTTAGCGGGGACAGGGAGGGGCTATGGCTACACCTTC
>TRBJ1-1|.|many|TRBV5-6
CASSVGADTEAFF
TGTGCCAGCAGTGTGGGGGCTGACACTGAAGCTTTCTTT
>TRBJ1-2|.|.|TRBV29-1
CSAQQGDSYGYTF
TGCAGCGCTCAACAGGGTGATTCCTATGGCTACACCTTC
>TRBJ2-1|.|.|TRBV30
CAWTQGKMGNEQFF
TGTGCCTGGACCCAGGGGAAAATGGGCAATGAGCAGTTCTTC
>TRBJ2-1|TRBD1|many|TRBV6-5
CASRPGTGGSSGRFF
TGTGCCAGCAGACCCGGGACAGGGGGCTCCTCGGGTCGGTTCTTC
>TRBJ2-7|.|many|TRBV6-2/TRBV6-3
CASRQGHEQYF
TGTGCCAGCAGACAGGGTCACGAGCAGTACTTC
>TRBJ1-4|.|few|TRBV27
CASIIRRINEKLFF
TGTGCCAGCATCATCCGGAGAATTAATGAAAAACTGTTTTTT
>TRBJ2-7|.|many|TRBV6-5
CASSYSGTSYSYEQYF
TGTGCCAGCAGTTACTCCGGGACATCTTACTCCTACGAGCAGTACTTC
>TRBJ2-3|.|few|TRBV9
CASSVATGAGLGDTQYF
TGTGCCAGCAGCGTAGCTACGGGGGCAGGCCTTGGTGATACGCAGTATTTT